This T cell receptor beta chain originates from a study of CD8 T cells in ankylosing spondylitis. Regarding the study as a whole: Clones linked with disease were CD8+ and fairly uncommon in the peripheral blood. In ankylosing spondylitis blood, a motif of about eight highly homologous TCR beta variants appeared characteristic.

As concerns this clonotype: What it binds is not known.

TCRdb redid the calling of the 5' RACE reads with MiXCR, one entry per CDR3 protein. The sample holds just under 350,000 distinct CDR3 sequences, about 15% seen once. The material sequenced was blood, either unsorted or a sorted T cell fraction (not recorded which). This clonotype originated in a male donor with ankylosing spondylitis or in good health (not recorded which).

CDR3 loop: CASSYSGGNEKLFF. In DNA, the CDR3 is TGTGCCAGCAGTTACAGTGGAGGGAATGAAAAACTGTTTTTT. The chain employs TRBV6-5 and TRBJ1-4; D gene uncertain. Germline CDR1 reads MNHEY; CDR2 reads SVGAGI. Trimming stripped 2 bases from V and 5 bases from J, with 9 bases between. There are 14 residues in the CDR3.